This is a list of T cell receptor beta chains from one sample in a study of shared clonotypes between healthy human individuals. Assay used: immunoSEQ multiplex PCR; TCRdb lists only in-frame clones, some missing. The sample records some 2,100,000 clones, 95% being singletons. Sequences were obtained from naive CD4+ T cells sorted from blood. The receptors originated from a man aged 18 to 29 in good health. Each CDR3 is given with its conserved first and last residue. The D gene is left open where the match is weak. Not every row has a clone size; where given, it reads once, few, many or a size class.

TRBJ1-6,once,-,TRBV5-1,TGCGCCAGCAGCTTGGCCGGGGCCAGGTTCAATTCACCCCTCCACTTT,CASSLAGARFNSPLHF
TRBJ1-4,-,-,TRBV6-5,TGTGCCAGCAGAACGACAGTTCTCAATGAAAAACTGTTTTTT,CASRTTVLNEKLFF
TRBJ2-7,-,-,TRBV10-3,TGTGCCATCAGTGAACTAGCTCCGGCGTTCGAGCAGTACTTC,CAISELAPAFEQYF
TRBJ1-3,-,-,TRBV7-2,TGTGCCAGCAGCTTAGCCCGCAGCTCTGGAAACACCATATATTTT,CASSLARSSGNTIYF
TRBJ1-4,-,TRBD1,TRBV10-2,TGCGCCAGCAGCCCGGGACAGGGGTCAATTAATGAAAAACTGTTTTTT,CASSPGQGSINEKLFF
TRBJ2-3,-,-,TRBV25-1,TGTGCCAGCAGTGAATCCCTCCCGGGGGCAGCAGATACGCAGTATTTT,CASSESLPGAADTQYF
TRBJ1-2,-,-,TRBV7-2,TGTGCCAGCAGCTTAAGAGCGACCAGCACCTATGGCTACACCTTC,CASSLRATSTYGYTF
TRBJ2-7,-,-,TRBV30,TGTGCCTGGACCATCCACAACGAGCAGTACTTC,CAWTIHNEQYF
TRBJ1-5,-,-,TRBV6-1,TGTGCCAGCAGGATGGGAGGAGGTCAGCCCCAGCATTTT,CASRMGGGQPQHF
TRBJ2-7,-,-,TRBV6-5,TGTGCCAGCTGGGGACTTTACGAGCAGTACTTC,CASWGLYEQYF
TRBJ2-3,-,-,TRBV7-3,TGTGCCAGCAGCTTAATCGGCGGATTCACAGATACGCAGTATTTT,CASSLIGGFTDTQYF
TRBJ2-7,-,TRBD2,TRBV7-8,TGTGCCAGCAGCGGGACGGGGGGGCAGTACTTC,CASSGTGGQYF
TRBJ1-3,-,-,TRBV6-5,TGTGCCAGCAGTTTTGGGGGCCTCGACTCTGGAAACACCATATATTTT,CASSFGGLDSGNTIYF
TRBJ1-2,-,TRBD1,TRBV6-5,TGTGCCAGCATAGGACAGGGGGCCGGCTACACCTTC,CASIGQGAGYTF